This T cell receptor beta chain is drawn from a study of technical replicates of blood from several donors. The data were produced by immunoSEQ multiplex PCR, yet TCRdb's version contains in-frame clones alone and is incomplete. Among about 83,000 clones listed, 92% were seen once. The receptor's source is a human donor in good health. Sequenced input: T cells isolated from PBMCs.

CDR3 sequence (DNA): TGTGCCAGCAGCCCGGGGACTAGCGGGAGGACCATCAACTCCTACGAGCAGTACTTC. It encodes CASSPGTSGRTINSYEQYF. This chain uses TRBV7-9 with TRBJ2-7, with 15 positions matching TRBD2. CDR3 length: 19 amino acids. Germline V gene lookup returns CDR1 SEHNR and CDR2 FQNEAQ (reference sequence). Trimming removed 5 bases from V and 0 bases from J; junction bases left unmatched: 11.